These 26 T cell receptor beta chains came from one sample sequenced in a study of beta chain features in type 1 diabetes. Expressed TCRB transcripts were sequenced, since all the RNA that had been isolated was reverse transcribed. TCRdb's table, derived via immunoSEQ multiplex PCR, lists solely in-frame clones and lacks some. The sample lists hundreds of thousands of clones; roughly 12% were seen once. Sequenced: naive CD4+ T cells from blood. The receptors derive from a man aged 18 to 29 in good health.

This rearrangement joins TRBV7-9 to TRBJ1-5, with 7 bases fitting TRBD1. Germline values: CDR1 SEHNR, CDR2 FQNEAQ (reference sequence). The CDR3 has 14 amino acids. Trimming removed 2 bases from V and 7 bases from J; junction bases left unmatched: 5. The CDR3 spells CASSLRQGDQPQHF. For the CDR3, the DNA is TGTGCCAGCAGCTTAAGACAGGGAGACCAGCCCCAGCATTTT.

V usage is TRBV9 and J usage is TRBJ1-5; no clear D gene. Germline values: CDR1 SGDLS, CDR2 YYNGEE. The CDR3 length is 16 residues. V gave up 1 base and J gave up 0 bases, with 11 bases separating them. Here the CDR3 DNA reads TGTGCCAGCAGCGTACTGGGCAGGCTTAGCAATCAGCCCCAGCATTTT. Residues: CASSVLGRLSNQPQHF.

The chain carries TRBV5-1 and TRBJ1-6, with D possibly being TRBD1 (5 bases). The CDR3 is 17 amino acids. From germline, CDR1 is SGHRS and CDR2 YFSETQ. V was clipped by 0 bases and J by 0 bases, with 10 bases between them. In DNA, the CDR3 is TGCGCCAGCAGCTTGGTTGGGGGGAGCTCCTATAATTCACCCCTCCACTTT. It yields the protein CASSLVGGSSYNSPLHF. The full variable domain, rest sourced from reference TRBV5-1 and TRBJ1-6, is KAGVTQTPRYLIKTRGQQVTLSCSPISGHRSVSWYQQTPGQGLQFLFEYFSETQRNKGNFPGRFSGRQFSNSRSEMNVSTLELGDSALYLCASSLVGGSSYNSPLHFGNGTRLTVT.

This clone has just a few counts. This sequence joins TRBV7-7 and TRBJ2-2; a weak D match, TRBD1 (5 bases). Germline V gene sequence: CDR1 SSHAT, CDR2 FNYEAQ (reference sequence). This CDR3 spans 16 amino acids. V lost 2 bases, J lost 0 bases, and 10 bases lay in between. The DNA for the CDR3 is TGTGCCAGCAGCTTAACGCAGGGCGCGAACACCGGGGAGCTGTTTTTT. Encoded protein: CASSLTQGANTGELFF. The whole variable domain, remainder taken from reference TRBV7-7 and TRBJ2-2, is GAGVSQSPRYKVTKRGQDVTLRCDPISSHATLYWYQQALGQGPEFLTYFNYEAQPDKSGLPSDRFSAERPEGSISTLTIQRTEQRDSAMYRCASSLTQGANTGELFFGEGSRLTVL.

Note on this clone: One end of the junction varies from germline; a read error may be responsible. V is TRBV7-9 and J is TRBJ2-3; TRBD1 matches 11 bases. CDR1 is SEHNR, CDR2 FQNEAQ, per germline (reference sequence). The length of the CDR3 is 15 residues. The CDR3 sequence is CASSFRTGGTDTQYF. Written as DNA, the CDR3 is TGTGCCAGCAGCTTTAGGACAGGGGGCACGGATACGCAGTATTTT. Supplemented by reference TRBV7-9 and TRBJ2-3, the full variable domain reads DTGVSQNPRHKITKRGQNVTFRCDPISEHNRLYWYRQTLGQGPEFLTYFQNEAQLEKSRLLSDRFSAERPKGSFSTLEIQRTEQGDSAMYLCASSFRTGGTDTQYFGPGTRLTVL.

The chain combines TRBV5-4 with TRBJ2-3; 7 bases fit TRBD2. After removal of 3 bases from V and 2 bases from J, the junction contained 9 bases not matched to a gene. The germline CDR1 and CDR2 sequences are SGHNT and YYREEE (reference sequence). This CDR3 has 16 residues. The chain's CDR3 is CASSSISGLFTDTQYF. CDR3 nucleotides: TGTGCCAGCAGCTCGATTTCGGGACTATTCACAGATACGCAGTATTTT. Using reference TRBV5-4 and TRBJ2-3 for the parts outside the CDR3, the full variable domain is ETGVTQSPTHLIKTRGQQVTLRCSSQSGHNTVSWYQQALGQGPQFIFQYYREEENGRGNFPPRFSGLQFPNYSSELNVNALELDDSALYLCASSSISGLFTDTQYFGPGTRLTVL.

V gene TRBV7-9 combines with J gene TRBJ2-1; weak D call: TRBD2 (6 bases). Germline CDR1 and CDR2: SEHNR and FQNEAQ (reference sequence). Trimming pared 8 bases from V and 4 bases from J, leaving 12 bases between. This CDR3 region has 13 residues. The CDR3 DNA reads as TGTGCCAGCTCCCGGGGAGGATACAATGAGCAGTTCTTC. It yields the protein CASSRGGYNEQFF.

V usage is TRBV30 and J usage is TRBJ1-1, with D maybe TRBD1 (6 bases). Trimming removed 3 bases from V and 7 bases from J, with 12 bases in between. The CDR3 totals 12 residues. Germline V gene sequence: CDR1 GTSNPN, CDR2 SVGIG (reference sequence). CDR3 bases: TGTGCCTGGAGGCAAGGACAGAATGAAGCTTTCTTT. It translates to CAWRQGQNEAFF. The complete variable domain, with remaining parts taken from reference TRBV30 and TRBJ1-1, reads SQTIHQWPATLVQPVGSPLSLECTVEGTSNPNLYWYRQAAGRGLQLLFYSVGIGQISSEVPQNLSASRPQDRQFILSSKKLLLSDSGFYLCAWRQGQNEAFFGQGTRLTVV.

This clone was picked up a small number of times. This chain connects TRBV5-1 to TRBJ2-1, with 8 bases aligning to TRBD2. Germline CDR1 is SGHRS and CDR2 is YFSETQ. V gave up 0 bases and J gave up 0 bases; unmatched junction bases: 8. CDR3 length: 18 amino acids. The chain's CDR3 is CASSLAASGRYSYNEQFF. CDR3 DNA: TGCGCCAGCAGCTTGGCCGCTAGCGGGCGATACTCCTACAATGAGCAGTTCTTC.

The rearrangement joins TRBV28 to TRBJ2-7, with D perhaps TRBD2 (5 bases). V lost 2 bases to trimming and J lost 2 bases, with 10 bases between them. CDR1 MDHEN and CDR2 SYDVKM come from the germline V gene. The CDR3 contains 14 residues. The DNA of the CDR3 is TGTGCCAGCAGTTTAAAGCGGCCCCCCTACGAGCAGTACTTC. This gives the protein CASSLKRPPYEQYF.

The chain couples TRBV7-9 to TRBJ2-1, with TRBD2 matching over 9 bases. The CDR3 extends over 12 amino acids. Looked up from germline, CDR1 is SEHNR and CDR2 is FQNEAQ (reference sequence). After removal of 4 bases from V and 15 bases from J, the junction contained 7 bases not matched to a gene. In nucleotides, the CDR3 is TGTGCCAGCAGCTCCCGGACTAGCGAGGGGTTCTTC. This gives the protein CASSSRTSEGFF.

In its sample, this clone was seen a few times. The V and J genes are TRBV7-9 and TRBJ2-3, with 11 bases identical to TRBD2. Losses at the gene ends were 1 base for V and 4 bases for J; bases not matched to a gene: 4. The V gene's germline CDR1 is SEHNR and CDR2 FQNEAQ (reference sequence). There are 16 residues in the CDR3. The CDR3 nucleotides read TGTGCCAGCAGCTTAGTGGGGACTAGCGGCTCAGATACGCAGTATTTT. Its protein is CASSLVGTSGSDTQYF.

This clone has a handful of counts. This chain connects TRBV10-3 to TRBJ1-1; 9 bases fit TRBD1. Germline CDR1 and CDR2: ENHRY and SYGVKD. The CDR3 totals 13 residues. V dropped 10 bases and J dropped 0; count of bases not matched to a gene: 3. CDR3 bases: TGTGCCACGGACAGGGGCATGAACACTGAAGCTTTCTTT. Protein product: CATDRGMNTEAFF.

This clone was seen only a few times. The chain combines TRBV30 with TRBJ2-2; 7 bases fit TRBD1. The CDR3 loop spans 14 amino acids. Germline CDR1 and CDR2: GTSNPN and SVGIG (reference sequence). The V segment lost 3 bases and the J segment 5 bases; nucleotides outside the gene matches: 6. Here the CDR3 reads CAWRSTGRTGELFF. CDR3 nucleotides: TGTGCCTGGAGATCGACAGGGAGAACCGGGGAGCTGTTTTTT.

This clone turned up a few times. J is TRBJ1-2 and V is TRBV7-2; a possible D gene is TRBD1 (6 bases). The CDR3 runs to 14 residues. Between the trimmed V and J ends, which lost 5 bases and 7 bases, there was a span of 17 bases. CDR1 is SGHTA, CDR2 FQGNSA, per germline. The CDR3 region has the DNA TGTGCCAGCAGCCCGGGGACATTCCCCGGTGGCTACACCTTC. Protein sequence: CASSPGTFPGGYTF.

The chain links TRBV9 to TRBJ1-2; TRBD1 might be the D (5 bases). Per the germline V gene, CDR1 is SGDLS and CDR2 is YYNGEE. Trimming shortened V by 0 bases and J by 4 bases, and 13 bases separated the two germline ends. CDR3 size: 15 residues. This CDR3 reads CASSVDSRGFYGYTF. Here the CDR3 DNA reads TGTGCCAGCAGCGTAGACTCTAGGGGATTCTATGGCTACACCTTC.

This chain uses TRBV6-5 with TRBJ2-4, with a possible D match to TRBD2 (6 bases). CDR1 is MNHEY and CDR2 is SVGAGI in the germline V gene. V lost 7 bases, J lost 8 bases, and 15 bases lay in between. The CDR3 sequence is 13 residues long. In nucleotides, the CDR3 is TGTGCCAGCAAGTTGGGAGGTACGGACATTCAGTACTTC. Amino acids: CASKLGGTDIQYF.

This sequence joins TRBV28 and TRBJ2-7; TRBD1 agrees at 10 bases. Germline V gives CDR1 MDHEN, CDR2 SYDVKM. J lost 5 bases, V lost 5 bases, and 3 bases had no gene match. This CDR3 is built from 13 residues. The CDR3 is CASSKTGGNEQYF. CDR3 coding DNA: TGTGCCAGCAGTAAGACAGGGGGCAACGAGCAGTACTTC.

This sequence joins TRBV30 and TRBJ2-2; D perhaps matches TRBD1 (6 bases). The CDR3 runs 14 residues. Between the trimmed V and J ends, which lost 4 bases and 0 bases, there was a span of 9 bases. The V gene's germline CDR1 is GTSNPN and CDR2 SVGIG (reference sequence). The CDR3 reads CAWKWGPNTGELFF. The CDR3 nucleotides are TGTGCCTGGAAGTGGGGGCCGAACACCGGGGAGCTGTTTTTT.

The CDR3 here is CAWSVRGGETQYF. CDR3 coding DNA: TGTGCCTGGAGTGTACGGGGGGGGGAGACCCAGTACTTC. The gene calls are TRBV30 and TRBJ2-5; the match to TRBD2 covers 8 bases. CDR1 and CDR2 (germline): GTSNPN, SVGIG (reference sequence). This CDR3 is 13 amino acids long. Trimming at V came to 0 bases and at J to 5 bases, leaving 2 bases not matched to a gene.

The rearrangement uses TRBV13 and TRBJ1-1; TRBD1 agrees at 8 bases. Germline CDR1 and CDR2: PRHDT and FYEKMQ (reference sequence). CDR3 length: 14 residues. Losses at the gene ends were 5 bases for V and 4 bases for J; bases not matched to a gene: 6. CDR3 region: CASSHRGQGTEAFF. In DNA form, the CDR3 reads TGTGCCAGCAGCCACCGTGGACAGGGCACTGAAGCTTTCTTT.

The gene calls are TRBV7-2 and TRBJ1-5, with 12 bases fitting TRBD1. Trimming took 4 bases from V and 0 from J; bases not matched to a gene: 7. Germline loops: CDR1 SGHTA, CDR2 FQGNSA. The CDR3 has 18 amino acids. This CDR3 reads CASSSPGQGAHSNQPQHF. The CDR3 region has the DNA TGTGCCAGCAGCTCTCCGGGACAGGGGGCGCATAGCAATCAGCCCCAGCATTTT. Filled out from reference TRBV7-2 and TRBJ1-5, the complete variable domain reads GAGVSQSPSNKVTEKGKDVELRCDPISGHTALYWYRQSLGQGLEFLIYFQGNSAPDKSGLPSDRFSAERTGGSVSTLTIQRTQQEDSAVYLCASSSPGQGAHSNQPQHFGDGTRLSIL.

This clone was seen only a few times. The gene calls are TRBV5-1 and TRBJ2-5; 8 nucleotides line up with TRBD2. The CDR3 has 16 amino acids. V dropped 1 base and J dropped 4; count of bases not matched to a gene: 9. Germline V CDR1 and CDR2: SGHRS, YFSETQ. CDR3 sequence: CASSLLAGGGRETQYF. CDR3 DNA sequence: TGCGCCAGCAGCTTGCTAGCGGGCGGAGGTAGAGAGACCCAGTACTTC.

This clone was detected only a few times. Other DNA variants within this sample encode the same CDR3. V is TRBV9 and J is TRBJ2-7; D is perhaps TRBD1 (7 bases). This CDR3 is built from 16 residues. Germline-derived CDR1 and CDR2 are SGDLS and YYNGEE. Trimming left V 0 bases short and J 1 base short, with 14 bases between. The CDR3 region has the DNA TGTGCCAGCAGCGTAGCCGGCCAGGGGGGATCCTACGAGCAGTACTTC. Translated, it gives CASSVAGQGGSYEQYF.

This clone has more than one count but fewer than ten. The rearrangement uses TRBV19 and TRBJ2-7; D not certain. The CDR3 covers 14 residues. CDR1 and CDR2 (germline): LNHDA, SQIVND (reference sequence). The V gene lost 5 bases and the J gene lost 0 bases, with 11 bases spanning the gap. DNA of the CDR3: TGTGCCAGTAGTTCGCAGGCCGCCTCCTACGAGCAGTACTTC. Translation gives CASSSQAASYEQYF.

This clone was observed once. The rearrangement links TRBV9 to TRBJ2-3; D gene ambiguous. This CDR3 comprises 15 residues. The germline V gene encodes CDR1 SGDLS and CDR2 YYNGEE. V was clipped by 0 bases and J by 3 bases, with 11 bases between them. CDR3 coding DNA: TGTGCCAGCAGCGTAGTAGGCAGGATGACAGATACGCAGTATTTT. Amino acid sequence: CASSVVGRMTDTQYF.